This record covers a single TCR beta chain. The protocol was immunoSEQ multiplex PCR, while the TCRdb copy is restricted to in-frame clones and leaves out a portion. The sample records more than 300,000 clones, approximately 89% being singletons. The CDR3 length is 13 residues. CDR1 and CDR2 from the germline V gene are SGHTA and FQGNSA. Trimming took 0 bases from V and 8 from J, leaving 8 bases between them. This sample was included in a study of blood T cell repertoires in COVID-19. The source is a woman under 40 with COVID-19, enrolled during active disease. This rearrangement joins TRBV7-2 to TRBJ2-4; TRBD2 might be the D (6 bases). Sequenced input: peripheral blood. The CDR3 spells CASSLAGGDIQYF. CDR3 nucleotide sequence: TGTGCCAGCAGCTTAGCGGGAGGAGACATTCAGTACTTC.